This T cell receptor (beta chain) was sequenced for a study of T cell changes during pregnancy in multiple sclerosis. The CDR3 has 15 residues. V was clipped by 6 bases and J by 1 base; unmatched bases: 5. Germline assignment: CDR1 KGHSH and CDR2 LQKENI. Data came from immunoSEQ multiplex PCR; TCRdb stores just in-frame clones and leaves some out. The repertoire has about 92,000 clones, about 92% of them found once; the top ten carry about 1.6%. This clone is a singleton in its sample. This TCR was recovered from a female donor with multiple sclerosis, enrolled in a pregnancy study. Sequenced material: peripheral blood, taken in the first trimester of pregnancy. The J gene is TRBJ1-1, the V gene TRBV18; 10 nucleotides line up with TRBD1. The CDR3 sequence is CASSSGQGGNTEAFF. The CDR3, as DNA: TGTGCCAGCTCTTCCGGACAGGGGGGGAACACTGAAGCTTTCTTT. Full variable domain (missing parts from reference TRBV18 and TRBJ1-1): NAGVMQNPRHLVRRRGQEARLRCSPMKGHSHVYWYRQLPEEGLKFMVYLQKENIIDESGMPKERFSAEFPKEGPSILRIQQVVRGDSAAYFCASSSGQGGNTEAFFGQGTRLTVV.